This entry describes one T cell receptor (beta chain). Its matching antigen is unknown. The data were taken from a study of T cell repertoires in cytomegalovirus infection. Turning to the study itself: Alongside well-studied HLA-B-restricted CMV epitopes, recently identified HLA-C-restricted CMV epitopes were also used. Both CMV infection and a matching HLA type were indicated by public TCR beta signatures.

Each CDR3 protein gets one entry after TCRdb re-called the reads with MiXCR. In the table there are roughly 570,000 distinct CDR3 sequences, approximately 40% of which are singletons. Study findings and constraints: Frequencies of public TCR beta families were cumulated, and this identified carriers of CMV plus the relevant HLA. The response measured ex vivo was dominated by TCR beta clonotypes (HLA-C-restricted and CMV-specific).

V lost 2 bases and J 5 bases, leaving 13 bases between the germline ends. The CDR3 totals 15 residues. The TCR comes from a human donor in good health (CMV status not recorded). Some clones in this sample may be carry-over from other donors' samples. Sequencing was performed on cultured PBMCs, taken from culture after CMV antigen stimulation. The chain has TRBV12-3 or TRBV12-4 and TRBJ2-1; D is ambiguous. The chain's CDR3 is CASSLFSAGHNEQFF. In nucleotides, the CDR3 is TGTGCCAGCAGTTTATTTTCGGCAGGACACAATGAGCAGTTCTTC.